One and the same sample provided the 26 T cell receptor beta chains below, sequenced in a study of CD8 T cells in Susac syndrome. cDNA came from around 0.5 to 1 ug RNA primed by random hexamers. TCRdb reprocessed the immunoSEQ multiplex PCR reads via MiXCR and lists one record per CDR3 protein. The sample yields about 400,000 distinct CDR3 sequences, approximately 89% seen once. The material sequenced was CD8+ T cells from PBMCs. These TCRs come from a human donor with multiple sclerosis.

The chain links TRBV12-5 to TRBJ1-1, with a weak D call TRBD1 (6 bases). This CDR3 is 13 amino acids long. Trimming removed 7 bases from V and 3 bases from J, with 12 bases in between. Germline-derived CDR1 and CDR2 are LGHNT and FRNRAP. The CDR3 DNA is TGTGCTAGTGCCGGGGGCGGTTACACTGAAGCTTTCTTT. Translation gives CASAGGGYTEAFF. The variable domain in full, with the rest retrieved from reference TRBV12-5 and TRBJ1-1, is DARVTQTPRHKVTEMGQEVTMRCQPILGHNTVFWYRQTMMQGLELLAYFRNRAPLDDSGMPKDRFSAEMPDATLATLKIQPSEPRDSAVYFCASAGGGYTEAFFGQGTRLTVV.

The rearrangement uses TRBV27 and TRBJ2-7, with a weak D call TRBD2 (5 bases). CDR1 and CDR2 from the germline V gene are MNHEY and SMNVEV (reference sequence). The ends were cut back, 8 bases at V and 4 bases at J, with 18 bases in the middle. CDR3 length equals 14 residues. The CDR3 sequence: CASVLSTNGYEQYF. The CDR3 DNA reads as TGTGCCAGCGTTTTATCGACTAATGGTTACGAGCAGTACTTC.

V gene TRBV6-6 combines with J gene TRBJ2-1; no definite D call. The CDR3 is 16 amino acids. Germline CDR1 is MNHNY and CDR2 is SVGAGI (reference sequence). Trimming shortened V by 0 bases and J by 8 bases, and 17 bases separated the two germline ends. DNA of the CDR3: TGTGCCAGCAGTTACTCGAGAGTGGTGGGCGACGATGAGCAGTTCTTC. Translating gives CASSYSRVVGDDEQFF.

The gene calls are TRBV12-3 or TRBV12-4 and TRBJ1-5; no clear D gene. The CDR3 has 13 amino acids. V lost 5 bases to trimming and J lost 9 bases, with 14 bases between them. Here the CDR3 DNA reads TGTGCCAGCAGTACCGGGCCACCGTCGCCCCAGCATTTT. The encoded protein is CASSTGPPSPQHF.

The genes are TRBV4-1 and TRBJ1-1, with 7 bases identical to TRBD1. Germline V lookup: CDR1 MGHRA, CDR2 YSYEKL. This CDR3 contains 15 residues. The V and J ends lost 3 bases and 3 bases, in that order; junction bases with no gene match: 7. CDR3: CASSHTPGTDTEAFF. The CDR3 DNA reads as TGCGCCAGCAGCCACACGCCGGGGACAGACACTGAAGCTTTCTTT.

The sample holds a few counts of this clonotype. This rearrangement joins TRBV29-1 to TRBJ2-7; perhaps D is TRBD1 or TRBD2 (5 bases each). Germline-derived CDR1 and CDR2 are SQVTM and ANQGSEA. CDR3 length equals 14 residues. V was pared by 7 bases and J by 7 bases, with 23 bases between. The CDR3 DNA sequence: TGCAGCGCTAAAGCCGGGATGGTCGAGGGGGAGCAGTACTTC. This sequence encodes CSAKAGMVEGEQYF.

The genes are TRBV27 and TRBJ1-2, with 12 bases lining up with TRBD1. This CDR3 is built from 16 residues. CDR1 is MNHEY and CDR2 is SMNVEV in the germline V gene (reference sequence). V shed 0 bases and J 6 bases; nucleotides not matched to a gene: 5. CDR3 in amino acids: CASSLSGQGAHDGYTF. CDR3 DNA sequence: TGTGCCAGCAGTTTATCGGGACAGGGGGCCCACGATGGCTACACCTTC.

Only one count was recorded for this clonotype. The chain has TRBV2 and TRBJ1-1, with D perhaps matching TRBD1 (6 bases). The CDR3 contains 17 residues. V was cut by 3 bases and J by 1 base, with 18 bases left in between. Germline V lookup: CDR1 SNHLY, CDR2 FYNNEI. This chain's CDR3 is CASSEPGTWEENTEAFF. CDR3 nucleotide sequence: TGTGCCAGCAGTGAGCCAGGGACATGGGAGGAGAACACTGAAGCTTTCTTT.

This clonotype was detected a few times. The chain couples TRBV6-1 to TRBJ1-5; maybe TRBD1 (5 bases). The germline gives CDR1 MNHNS, CDR2 SASEGT. V lost 5 bases and J 2 bases, leaving 13 bases between the germline ends. This CDR3 contains 15 residues. CDR3 coding DNA: TGTGCCAGCAGTCTCAGGGATTTGGGCAATCAGCCCCAGCATTTT. Amino acids: CASSLRDLGNQPQHF.

This clonotype has more than one count but fewer than ten. This chain connects TRBV5-1 to TRBJ2-2, with D unclear. The germline V and J ends were trimmed by 6 bases and 3 bases, with 9 bases remaining between them. The V gene's germline CDR1 is SGHRS and CDR2 YFSETQ. The CDR3 is made up of 13 amino acids. The CDR3 sequence is CASNGGDTGELFF. The DNA for the CDR3 is TGCGCCAGCAATGGTGGGGACACCGGGGAGCTGTTTTTT. Looking up the rest from reference TRBV5-1 and TRBJ2-2 gives the full variable domain: KAGVTQTPRYLIKTRGQQVTLSCSPISGHRSVSWYQQTPGQGLQFLFEYFSETQRNKGNFPGRFSGRQFSNSRSEMNVSTLELGDSALYLCASNGGDTGELFFGEGSRLTVL.

V and J are TRBV29-1 and TRBJ1-2; D not resolved. Germline V gene lookup returns CDR1 SQVTM and CDR2 ANQGSEA. This CDR3 has 13 residues. Trimming stripped 4 bases from V and 0 bases from J, with 9 bases between. CDR3 sequence reads: CSVVGGTNYGYTF. For the CDR3, the DNA is TGCAGCGTTGTAGGCGGAACTAACTATGGCTACACCTTC.

This clonotype has only a few counts. The genes are TRBV4-1 and TRBJ1-5; no clear D gene. Trimming removed 0 bases from V and 4 bases from J, with 7 bases in between. This CDR3 region has 14 residues. The germline V gene has CDR1 MGHRA and CDR2 YSYEKL. The CDR3 coding sequence is TGCGCCAGCAGCCAAGATCGAGGGAATCAGCCCCAGCATTTT. This translates into CASSQDRGNQPQHF.

The rearrangement links TRBV10-3 to TRBJ2-7; D unclear. Germline assignment: CDR1 ENHRY and CDR2 SYGVKD. V lost 5 bases and J lost 3, with 8 bases in between. The CDR3 is made up of 12 amino acids. As DNA, the CDR3 is TGTGCCATCAGTCCTGGAGACTACGAGCAGTACTTC. Translation: CAISPGDYEQYF.

This clonotype came up a few times. The chain links TRBV5-1 to TRBJ2-3; TRBD1 aligns across 7 bases. The germline gives CDR1 SGHRS, CDR2 YFSETQ. The V segment lost 4 bases and the J segment 1 base; nucleotides outside the gene matches: 3. This CDR3 is 14 amino acids long. CDR3 protein: CASSHGQGTDTQYF. For the CDR3, the DNA is TGCGCCAGCAGCCATGGACAGGGCACAGATACGCAGTATTTT.

This clonotype appeared a few times. The chain is built from TRBV6-5 and TRBJ2-5, with unresolved D. Germline values: CDR1 MNHEY, CDR2 SVGAGI. V lost 6 bases and J lost 9, with 11 bases in between. CDR3 size: 11 residues. The CDR3 nucleotides read TGTGCCAGCAGGTTAGGGCAGGCCCAGTACTTC. Protein sequence: CASRLGQAQYF.

The V and J genes are TRBV7-3 and TRBJ2-1; D uncertain. The V end was cut by 1 base, the J end by 5 bases, with 12 bases between. This CDR3 region has 15 residues. Germline V gene sequence: CDR1 SGHTA, CDR2 FQGTGA. The CDR3 loop is CASSLNTSPDNEQFF. The CDR3 coding sequence is TGTGCCAGCAGCTTAAATACGAGTCCAGACAATGAGCAGTTCTTC.

This chain links TRBV5-1 with TRBJ2-1, with 10 bases lining up with TRBD2. CDR3 length: 16 amino acids. Germline CDR1 is SGHRS and CDR2 is YFSETQ. Germline trimming cut 1 base from V and 3 bases from J; bases unmatched to any gene: 4. CDR3 loop: CASSLTSGDYYNEQFF. CDR3 coding DNA: TGCGCCAGCAGCTTGACTAGCGGGGACTACTACAATGAGCAGTTCTTC.

This chain links TRBV24-1 with TRBJ1-1; no definite D call. Germline V gene data show CDR1 as KGHDR and CDR2 as SFDVKD. CDR3 size: 13 residues. V was shortened by 4 bases and J by 1 base, with 6 bases between the two germline ends. CDR3 in amino acids: CATSEWGNTEAFF. CDR3 in DNA: TGTGCCACCAGTGAATGGGGGAACACTGAAGCTTTCTTT.

This clonotype occurred once. The chain couples TRBV28 to TRBJ1-1; D is possibly TRBD1 (6 bases). This CDR3 contains 14 residues. Germline values: CDR1 MDHEN, CDR2 SYDVKM. V was trimmed by 3 bases and J by 4 bases, leaving 12 bases between them. CDR3 protein: CASSFSSTGTEAFF. DNA of the CDR3: TGTGCCAGCAGTTTCTCCTCGACAGGCACTGAAGCTTTCTTT.

The J gene is TRBJ1-5, the V gene TRBV7-8; no reliable D call. Per germline, CDR1 SGHVS and CDR2 FQNEAQ. V dropped 1 base and J dropped 5 bases, with 18 bases sitting between them. The CDR3 has 17 amino acids. CDR3 loop: CASSLESKLRIDQPQHF. The CDR3 nucleotides are TGTGCCAGCAGCTTAGAAAGCAAACTGCGGATCGATCAGCCCCAGCATTTT.

The chain uses TRBV30 and TRBJ1-1; perhaps TRBD1 as D (6 bases). The length of the CDR3 is 12 residues. Germline CDR1 reads GTSNPN; CDR2 reads SVGIG (reference sequence). V lost 4 bases, J lost 4 bases, and 10 bases lay in between. CDR3 bases: TGTGCCTGGACCGTACAGGGCACTGAAGCTTTCTTT. Translating gives CAWTVQGTEAFF.

This rearrangement joins TRBV20-1 to TRBJ1-1; the D gene is possibly TRBD1 (6 bases). The CDR3 covers 12 residues. With 2 bases removed from V and 5 bases from J, the gap between germline ends came to 9 bases. Germline V gene sequence: CDR1 DFQATT, CDR2 SNEGSKA (reference sequence). CDR3 coding DNA: TGCAGTGCTAGACAGGGGACTACTGAAGCTTTCTTT. It translates to CSARQGTTEAFF.

The chain carries TRBV30 and TRBJ2-1; TRBD2 is a possible D gene (5 bases). The CDR3 sequence is 11 residues long. Germline loops: CDR1 GTSNPN, CDR2 SVGIG (reference sequence). V lost 5 bases and J lost 9, with 11 bases in between. This CDR3 reads CAWQRGTEQFF. DNA for the CDR3: TGTGCCTGGCAACGGGGAACTGAGCAGTTCTTC.

The J gene is TRBJ2-7, the V gene TRBV5-1, with D possibly matching TRBD1 (5 bases). Trimming stripped 0 bases from V and 2 bases from J, with 12 bases between. The germline CDR1 and CDR2 sequences are SGHRS and YFSETQ. This CDR3 spans 15 amino acids. The CDR3 DNA reads as TGCGCCAGCAGCTTGGCGGACACCGGACCCTACGAGCAGTACTTC. It translates to CASSLADTGPYEQYF.

This chain joins TRBV7-9 and TRBJ2-1; D is undetermined. The germline V and J ends were trimmed by 7 bases and 8 bases, with 12 bases remaining between them. Germline V CDR1 and CDR2: SEHNR, FQNEAQ (reference sequence). The CDR3 runs 12 residues. The DNA for the CDR3 is TGTGCCAGCACCCTCCTCCCGGATGAGCAGTTCTTC. This sequence encodes CASTLLPDEQFF.

The CDR3 DNA sequence: TGTGCCAGCAGTTTTACCGGGGCCCGCGCGTACACTGAAGCTTTCTTT. It encodes CASSFTGARAYTEAFF. The chain couples TRBV28 to TRBJ1-1; maybe TRBD1 (5 bases). Per the germline V gene, CDR1 is MDHEN and CDR2 is SYDVKM. V was shortened by 3 bases and J by 3 bases, with 17 bases between the two germline ends. The CDR3 extends over 16 amino acids.